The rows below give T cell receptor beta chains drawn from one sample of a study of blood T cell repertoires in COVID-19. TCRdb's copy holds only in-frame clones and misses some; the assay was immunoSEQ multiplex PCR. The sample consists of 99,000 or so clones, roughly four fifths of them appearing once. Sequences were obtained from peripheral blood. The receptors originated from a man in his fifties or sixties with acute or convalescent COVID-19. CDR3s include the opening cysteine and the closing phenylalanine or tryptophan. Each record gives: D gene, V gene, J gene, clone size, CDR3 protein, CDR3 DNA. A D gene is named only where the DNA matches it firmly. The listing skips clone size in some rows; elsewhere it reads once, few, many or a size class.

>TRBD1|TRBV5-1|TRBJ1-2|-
CASSLTTGDAGYTF
TGCGCCAGCAGCTTGACCACAGGGGATGCTGGCTACACCTTC
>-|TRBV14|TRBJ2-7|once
CASSQDRLGQGIYEQYF
TGTGCCAGCAGCCAAGATCGACTGGGCCAGGGCATCTACGAGCAGTACTTC
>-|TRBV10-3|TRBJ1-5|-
CAIANETGNNQPQHF
TGTGCCATCGCGAACGAAACAGGGAACAATCAGCCCCAGCATTTT
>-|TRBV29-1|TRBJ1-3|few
CSATVYAGNTIYF
TGCAGCGCCACTGTTTATGCTGGAAACACCATATATTTT
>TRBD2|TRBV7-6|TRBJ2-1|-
CASSFDSQASGGNEQFF
TGTGCCAGCAGCTTCGACAGCCAGGCTAGCGGAGGGAATGAGCAGTTCTTC
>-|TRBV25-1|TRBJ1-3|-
CASSYYRNTIYF
TGTGCCAGCAGTTATTACAGGAACACCATATATTTT
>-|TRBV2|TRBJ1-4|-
CASRPGKGATNEKLFF
TGTGCCAGCAGGCCGGGAAAGGGGGCAACTAATGAAAAACTGTTTTTT
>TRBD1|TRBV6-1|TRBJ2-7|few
CASSEGQLISYEQYF
TGTGCCAGCAGTGAGGGACAGCTTATCTCCTACGAGCAGTACTTC
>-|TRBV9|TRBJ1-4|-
CASSVGPATNEKLFF
TGTGCCAGCAGCGTAGGGCCCGCAACTAATGAAAAACTGTTTTTT
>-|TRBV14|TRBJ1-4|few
CASSQDRDPRGEKLFF
TGTGCCAGCAGCCAAGATCGTGACCCAAGGGGGGAAAAACTGTTTTTT
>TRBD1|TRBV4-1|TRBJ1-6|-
CASSPGQGSPLHF
TGCGCCAGCAGCCCGGGACAGGGATCACCCCTCCACTTT
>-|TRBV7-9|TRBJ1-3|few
CAVPRGGTGNTIYF
TGTGCCGTACCTCGCGGGGGAACTGGAAACACCATATATTTT
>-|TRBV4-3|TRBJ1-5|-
CASSQGRDRNQPQHF
TGCGCCAGCAGCCAAGGCAGGGATCGCAATCAGCCCCAGCATTTT
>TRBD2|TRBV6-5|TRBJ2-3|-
CATRGVVPGTDTQYF
TGTGCGACACGGGGGGTAGTACCAGGGACAGATACGCAGTATTTT
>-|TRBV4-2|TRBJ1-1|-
CASSQERANTEAFF
TGTGCCAGCAGCCAAGAGAGGGCGAACACTGAAGCTTTCTTT
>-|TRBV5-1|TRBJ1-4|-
CASSLEGDEKLFF
TGCGCCAGCAGCTTGGAGGGGGATGAAAAACTGTTTTTT
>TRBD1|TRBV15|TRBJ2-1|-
CATSRSPGQGINEQFF
TGTGCCACCAGCAGATCCCCGGGACAGGGGATCAATGAGCAGTTCTTC
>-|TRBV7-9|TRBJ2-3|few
CASRPPPRLGDTQYF
TGTGCCAGCAGACCCCCCCCGCGACTTGGAGATACGCAGTATTTT
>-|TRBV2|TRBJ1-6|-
CASSEYGSSYNSPLHF
TGTGCCAGCAGTGAATACGGGAGCTCCTATAATTCACCCCTCCACTTT
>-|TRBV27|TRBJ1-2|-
CASSFNRVGGDGYTF
TGTGCCAGCAGTTTCAACCGGGTTGGAGGCGATGGCTACACCTTC
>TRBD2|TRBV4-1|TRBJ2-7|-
CASSQEIAGAYEQYF
TGCGCCAGCAGCCAAGAAATAGCGGGGGCCTACGAGCAGTACTTC
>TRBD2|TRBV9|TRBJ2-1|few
CASSGLAKYNEQFF
TGTGCCAGCAGTGGACTAGCGAAATACAATGAGCAGTTCTTC
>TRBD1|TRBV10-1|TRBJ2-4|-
CASSEGWTGKNIQYF
TGCGCCAGCAGTGAAGGTTGGACAGGGAAAAACATTCAGTACTTC
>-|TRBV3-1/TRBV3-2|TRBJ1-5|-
CASSQDEGLGLVQPQHF
TGTGCCAGCAGCCAAGATGAGGGACTCGGGCTGGTTCAGCCCCAGCATTTT
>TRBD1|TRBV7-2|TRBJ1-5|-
CASSLPETGVQPQHF
TGTGCCAGCAGCCTACCGGAGACAGGGGTACAGCCCCAGCATTTT
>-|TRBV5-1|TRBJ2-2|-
CASSLMTGNTGELFF
TGCGCCAGCAGCTTGATGACAGGGAACACCGGGGAGCTGTTTTTT
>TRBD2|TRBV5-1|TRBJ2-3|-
CASSLSSALAGNTDTQYF
TGCGCCAGCAGCTTGTCCTCCGCCCTAGCGGGGAACACAGATACGCAGTATTTT
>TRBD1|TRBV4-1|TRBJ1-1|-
CASSHPSVRGQQNTEAFF
TGCGCCAGCAGCCACCCCAGCGTGAGGGGGCAACAGAACACTGAAGCTTTCTTT
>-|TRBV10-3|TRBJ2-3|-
CAISESLVADTQYF
TGTGCCATCAGTGAGTCGTTAGTAGCAGATACGCAGTATTTT
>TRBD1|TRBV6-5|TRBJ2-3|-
CASTVTGANTDTQYF
TGTGCCAGCACTGTGACAGGGGCTAACACAGATACGCAGTATTTT
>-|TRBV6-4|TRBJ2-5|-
CASSLHYQGQETQYF
TGTGCCAGCAGTCTGCATTATCAGGGGCAAGAGACCCAGTACTTC
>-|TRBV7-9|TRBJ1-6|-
CVAGRESSYNSPLHF
TGTGTTGCCGGACGGGAAAGCTCCTATAATTCACCCCTCCACTTT
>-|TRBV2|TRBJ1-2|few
CASSVRGQDGYTF
TGTGCCAGCAGTGTCCGAGGGCAGGATGGCTACACCTTC
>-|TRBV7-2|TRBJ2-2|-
CASSYLGPANTGELFF
TGTGCCAGCAGCTACCTAGGCCCCGCGAACACCGGGGAGCTGTTTTTT
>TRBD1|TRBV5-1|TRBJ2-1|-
CASSLAGTANSYNEQFF
TGCGCCAGCAGCTTGGCCGGGACAGCCAACTCCTACAATGAGCAGTTCTTC
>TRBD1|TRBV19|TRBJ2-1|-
CASTTPDRYNEQFF
TGTGCCAGTACCACCCCGGACAGGTACAATGAGCAGTTCTTC
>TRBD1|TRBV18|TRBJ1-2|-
CASSPPDRAPYGYTF
TGTGCCAGCTCACCACCGGACAGGGCCCCCTATGGCTACACCTTC
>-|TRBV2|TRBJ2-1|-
CASRVHGNGEQFF
TGTGCCAGCAGGGTACACGGAAACGGGGAGCAGTTCTTC
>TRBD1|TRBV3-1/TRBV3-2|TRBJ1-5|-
CASSQPPNRGKKDQPQHF
TGTGCCAGCAGCCAACCACCAAACAGGGGAAAGAAGGATCAGCCCCAGCATTTT
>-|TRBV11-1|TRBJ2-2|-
CASSQGTGELFF
TGTGCCAGCAGCCAGGGGACCGGGGAGCTGTTTTTT
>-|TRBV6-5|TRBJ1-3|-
CASSYPGDGNTIYF
TGTGCCAGCAGTTACCCGGGAGACGGAAACACCATATATTTT
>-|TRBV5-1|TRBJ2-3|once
CASSLPTGSTDTQYF
TGCGCCAGCAGCTTACCGACAGGTAGCACAGATACGCAGTATTTT
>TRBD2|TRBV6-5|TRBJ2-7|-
CASSYGGLAGTYEQYF
TGTGCCAGCAGTTACGGGGGACTAGCGGGGACCTACGAGCAGTACTTC
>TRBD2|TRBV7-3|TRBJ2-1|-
CASSLSAGGLYNEQFF
TGTGCCAGCAGCTTATCAGCGGGGGGGCTCTACAATGAGCAGTTCTTC
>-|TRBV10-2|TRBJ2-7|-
CASTPGYEQYF
TGCGCCAGCACCCCAGGCTACGAGCAGTACTTC
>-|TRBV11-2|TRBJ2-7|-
CASSFDTRTVSEQYF
TGTGCCAGCAGCTTTGACACCAGAACCGTCTCCGAGCAGTACTTC
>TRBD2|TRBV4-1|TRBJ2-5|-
CASSQTSVSQETQYF
TGCGCCAGCAGCCAGACTAGCGTGTCCCAAGAGACCCAGTACTTC
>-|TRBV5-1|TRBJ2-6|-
CASSLSGTTGANVLTF
TGCGCCAGCAGCTTGTCAGGGACAACTGGGGCCAACGTCCTGACTTTC
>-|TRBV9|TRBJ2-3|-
CASSPFVAHTQYF
TGTGCCAGCAGCCCATTCGTAGCACATACGCAGTATTTT
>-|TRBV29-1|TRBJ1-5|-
CSVEDRGQPQHF
TGCAGCGTTGAAGACAGGGGTCAGCCCCAGCATTTT
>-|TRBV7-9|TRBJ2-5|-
CASSLTRIEETQYF
TGTGCCAGCAGCTTGACACGGATAGAAGAGACCCAGTACTTC
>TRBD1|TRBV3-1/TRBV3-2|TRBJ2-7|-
CASSQGQIPYEQYF
TGTGCCAGCAGCCAGGGACAGATTCCCTACGAGCAGTACTTC
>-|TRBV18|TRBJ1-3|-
CASSPLQVTSGNTIYF
TGTGCCAGCTCACCTCTACAGGTTACCTCTGGAAACACCATATATTTT
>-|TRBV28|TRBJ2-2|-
CASSLRRDTGELFF
TGTGCCAGCAGTTTAAGGAGGGACACCGGGGAGCTGTTTTTT
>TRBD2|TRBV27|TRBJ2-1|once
CASRLAGGNYNEQFF
TGTGCCAGCAGACTAGCGGGAGGGAATTACAATGAGCAGTTCTTC
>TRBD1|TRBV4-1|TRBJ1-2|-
CASSQDIRDRAYGYTF
TGCGCCAGCAGCCAAGACATCCGGGACAGGGCCTATGGCTACACCTTC
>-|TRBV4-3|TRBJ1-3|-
CASSQDAAGVGNTIYF
TGCGCCAGCAGCCAAGATGCGGCCGGGGTTGGAAACACCATATATTTT
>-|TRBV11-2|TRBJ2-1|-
CASGPPGDNEQFF
TGTGCCAGCGGCCCACCGGGGGACAATGAGCAGTTCTTC
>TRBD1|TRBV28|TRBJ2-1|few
CASSKRTGGYNEQFF
TGTGCCAGCAGTAAACGGACAGGGGGCTACAATGAGCAGTTCTTC
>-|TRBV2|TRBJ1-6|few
CASSGGVTGSPLHF
TGTGCCAGCAGTGGCGGGGTCACGGGTTCACCCCTCCACTTT